A selection of T cell receptor beta chains follows, all from one sample in a study of blood T cell repertoires in COVID-19. Clones were sequenced by immunoSEQ multiplex PCR, and TCRdb holds only the in-frame ones, with some missing. Of 220,000 or so clones in the sample, 90% are singletons; the top ten hold 0.85% to 0.95%. What was sequenced was PBMCs or T cells enriched from blood (not recorded which). These receptors all come from a man aged 50-60 years who had been exposed to COVID-19. Both conserved end residues are part of each CDR3. A D gene is named only where the DNA matches it firmly. The size field is filled for only some rows; it gives once, few, many or a size class.

abundance: NA
j_gene: TRBJ1-1
v_gene: TRBV24-1
len: 14
d_gene: NA
CDR3nt: TGTGCCACCAGTGACCCGAGGCGGAACACTGAAGCTTTCTTT
CDR3aa: CATSDPRRNTEAFF

abundance: NA
j_gene: TRBJ1-5
v_gene: TRBV6-5
len: 13
d_gene: NA
CDR3nt: TGTGCCACTCGGACAGCAGGAAATCAGCCCCAGCATTTT
CDR3aa: CATRTAGNQPQHF

abundance: NA
j_gene: TRBJ2-5
v_gene: TRBV18
len: 15
d_gene: NA
CDR3nt: TGTGCCAGCTCACCACCGAGCCTCCCCCAAGAGACCCAGTACTTC
CDR3aa: CASSPPSLPQETQYF

abundance: NA
j_gene: TRBJ2-1
v_gene: TRBV5-1
len: 14
d_gene: NA
CDR3nt: TGCGCCAGCAGCTTTGGGGACACCTACAATGAGCAGTTCTTC
CDR3aa: CASSFGDTYNEQFF

abundance: once
j_gene: TRBJ2-3
v_gene: TRBV27
len: 14
d_gene: NA
CDR3nt: TGTGCCAGCAGTGCCATAGCGAGCACAGATACGCAGTATTTT
CDR3aa: CASSAIASTDTQYF

abundance: NA
j_gene: TRBJ1-2
v_gene: TRBV5-8
len: 11
d_gene: NA
CDR3nt: TGTGCCAGCAGCTTGCGGGGGGAAAGGACCTTC
CDR3aa: CASSLRGERTF

abundance: NA
j_gene: TRBJ1-1
v_gene: TRBV11-3
len: 15
d_gene: TRBD1
CDR3nt: TGTGCCAGCAACGACAGGGGGCGAGTGAACACTGAAGCTTTCTTT
CDR3aa: CASNDRGRVNTEAFF

abundance: NA
j_gene: TRBJ2-7
v_gene: TRBV7-3
len: 13
d_gene: NA
CDR3nt: TGTGCCAGCAGCACTAACCCCTCCTACGAGCAGTACTTC
CDR3aa: CASSTNPSYEQYF

abundance: NA
j_gene: TRBJ1-5
v_gene: TRBV25-1
len: 14
d_gene: TRBD1
CDR3nt: TGTGCCAGCAGTGAATCCAGGGGGGATCAGCCCCAGCATTTT
CDR3aa: CASSESRGDQPQHF

abundance: NA
j_gene: TRBJ1-4
v_gene: TRBV2
len: 16
d_gene: NA
CDR3nt: TGTGCCAGCAGTGATTCAGGGGAGGGGGTTAATGAAAAACTGTTTTTT
CDR3aa: CASSDSGEGVNEKLFF

abundance: NA
j_gene: TRBJ2-1
v_gene: TRBV24-1
len: 19
d_gene: TRBD2
CDR3nt: TGTGCCACCAGTGATAGAGGGAGGACTAGCGGGGCATCCTACAATGAGCAGTTCTTC
CDR3aa: CATSDRGRTSGASYNEQFF

abundance: NA
j_gene: TRBJ2-1
v_gene: TRBV28
len: 15
d_gene: TRBD2
CDR3nt: TGTGCCAGCAACCTAGCGGGAGGGTACTACAATGAGCAGTTCTTC
CDR3aa: CASNLAGGYYNEQFF

abundance: many
j_gene: TRBJ1-3
v_gene: TRBV9
len: 16
d_gene: NA
CDR3nt: TGTGCCAGCAGCGTATTTGAAGCAAGCTCTGGAAACACCATATATTTT
CDR3aa: CASSVFEASSGNTIYF

abundance: NA
j_gene: TRBJ2-2
v_gene: TRBV5-1
len: 16
d_gene: TRBD2
CDR3nt: TGCGCCCCCAGGGACCGGGGGGGCGCGAACACCGGGGAGCTGTTTTTT
CDR3aa: CAPRDRGGANTGELFF

abundance: NA
j_gene: TRBJ1-5
v_gene: TRBV7-2
len: 15
d_gene: TRBD1
CDR3nt: TGTGCCAGCAGCTTTTCCGGGACAGGGGATCAGCCCCAGCATTTT
CDR3aa: CASSFSGTGDQPQHF

abundance: NA
j_gene: TRBJ1-5
v_gene: TRBV28
len: 14
d_gene: TRBD1
CDR3nt: TGTGCTGGCGCGTGGGGACAGGGAGTTCAGCCCCAGCATTTT
CDR3aa: CAGAWGQGVQPQHF

abundance: NA
j_gene: TRBJ1-1
v_gene: TRBV11-2
len: 13
d_gene: NA
CDR3nt: TGTGCCAGCAGCCCCGGACAGAACACTGAAGCTTTCTTT
CDR3aa: CASSPGQNTEAFF

abundance: NA
j_gene: TRBJ2-3
v_gene: TRBV10-2
len: 14
d_gene: TRBD1
CDR3nt: TGCGCCAGCAGGACAGGGTTTTCGACAGATACGCAGTATTTT
CDR3aa: CASRTGFSTDTQYF

abundance: NA
j_gene: TRBJ1-2
v_gene: TRBV10-3
len: 14
d_gene: NA
CDR3nt: TGTGCCATCAGTATTGCGGGGGAAAACTATGGCTACACCTTC
CDR3aa: CAISIAGENYGYTF

abundance: NA
j_gene: TRBJ1-5
v_gene: TRBV3-1/TRBV3-2
len: 16
d_gene: TRBD1
CDR3nt: TGTGCCAGCAGCCAAAGCTTGTCAGGGGGCACGCAGCCCCAGCATTTT
CDR3aa: CASSQSLSGGTQPQHF

abundance: once
j_gene: TRBJ1-3
v_gene: TRBV6-5
len: 14
d_gene: NA
CDR3nt: TGTGCCAGCAGTTATAGCGGGGGAGGAAACACCATATATTTT
CDR3aa: CASSYSGGGNTIYF

abundance: NA
j_gene: TRBJ2-5
v_gene: TRBV28
len: 12
d_gene: NA
CDR3nt: TGTGCCAGCAGTAGCTTTGGAGAGACCCAGTACTTC
CDR3aa: CASSSFGETQYF

abundance: NA
j_gene: TRBJ1-1
v_gene: TRBV10-3
len: 15
d_gene: NA
CDR3nt: TGTGCCATCAGTGACGGTCAGGGGAAAAGTACTGAAGCTTTCTTT
CDR3aa: CAISDGQGKSTEAFF

abundance: NA
j_gene: TRBJ2-3
v_gene: TRBV24-1
len: 14
d_gene: NA
CDR3nt: TGTGCCACCAGTGATTTTGGGGAGGCAGATACGCAGTATTTT
CDR3aa: CATSDFGEADTQYF

abundance: NA
j_gene: TRBJ1-1
v_gene: TRBV5-8
len: 15
d_gene: NA
CDR3nt: TGTGCCAGCAGCTCCGGATGGAGTGGGAACACTGAAGCTTTCTTT
CDR3aa: CASSSGWSGNTEAFF

abundance: NA
j_gene: TRBJ1-5
v_gene: TRBV6-5
len: 16
d_gene: NA
CDR3nt: TGTGCCAGCAGTTTAACAGGGTTCTCTAGCAATCAGCCCCAGCATTTT
CDR3aa: CASSLTGFSSNQPQHF

abundance: few
j_gene: TRBJ1-1
v_gene: TRBV6-2/TRBV6-3
len: 15
d_gene: NA
CDR3nt: TGTGCCAGCAGTTACTTGGGGGCAATAGTCGCTGAAGCTTTCTTT
CDR3aa: CASSYLGAIVAEAFF

abundance: NA
j_gene: TRBJ1-3
v_gene: TRBV28
len: 17
d_gene: NA
CDR3nt: TGTGCCAGCAGTTTGGCTCATTCCGGGAATACTGGAAACACCATATATTTT
CDR3aa: CASSLAHSGNTGNTIYF

abundance: NA
j_gene: TRBJ1-1
v_gene: TRBV7-9
len: 14
d_gene: NA
CDR3nt: TGTGCCAGCAGCAACATCAGGGAGAACACTGAAGCTTTCTTT
CDR3aa: CASSNIRENTEAFF

abundance: NA
j_gene: TRBJ1-4
v_gene: TRBV28
len: 17
d_gene: NA
CDR3nt: TGTGCCAGCAGTTTAGGACCTACACAGGGTTATAATGAAAAACTGTTTTTT
CDR3aa: CASSLGPTQGYNEKLFF

abundance: NA
j_gene: TRBJ1-5
v_gene: TRBV19
len: 15
d_gene: NA
CDR3nt: TGTGCCAGTAAATCCAGGGGAGACAGCAATCAGCCCCAGCATTTT
CDR3aa: CASKSRGDSNQPQHF

abundance: NA
j_gene: TRBJ2-3
v_gene: TRBV7-3
len: 13
d_gene: NA
CDR3nt: TGTGCCAGCAGCCTCGGGGGCACAGATACGCAGTATTTT
CDR3aa: CASSLGGTDTQYF

abundance: NA
j_gene: TRBJ2-3
v_gene: TRBV2
len: 17
d_gene: NA
CDR3nt: TGTGCCAGCAGCCAAGAGGACTCCACTGTACTGTCAGATACGCAGTATTTT
CDR3aa: CASSQEDSTVLSDTQYF

abundance: NA
j_gene: TRBJ1-3
v_gene: TRBV14
len: 19
d_gene: NA
CDR3nt: TGTGCCAGCAGCCAAGTTCCACCAGGGGTCGGCATCTCTGGAAACACCATATATTTT
CDR3aa: CASSQVPPGVGISGNTIYF

abundance: NA
j_gene: TRBJ1-2
v_gene: TRBV7-2
len: 16
d_gene: NA
CDR3nt: TGTGCCAGCAGCCCCCAGTTAACAGGGATTTCCTATGGCTACACCTTC
CDR3aa: CASSPQLTGISYGYTF

abundance: once
j_gene: TRBJ1-5
v_gene: TRBV2
len: 13
d_gene: NA
CDR3nt: TGTGCCAGCATGCGCAGGGGAGATCAGCCCCAGCATTTT
CDR3aa: CASMRRGDQPQHF

abundance: NA
j_gene: TRBJ1-2
v_gene: TRBV2
len: 13
d_gene: TRBD1
CDR3nt: TGTGCCAGCAGTACAGGGGACTACTATGGCTACACCTTC
CDR3aa: CASSTGDYYGYTF

abundance: NA
j_gene: TRBJ2-5
v_gene: TRBV5-1
len: 16
d_gene: TRBD2
CDR3nt: TGCGCCAGCAGCCACGACCCTAGCGGGCTTCAAGAGACCCAGTACTTC
CDR3aa: CASSHDPSGLQETQYF

abundance: NA
j_gene: TRBJ2-3
v_gene: TRBV29-1
len: 14
d_gene: TRBD1
CDR3nt: TGCAGCGTTGGGACAGGATGGACCACAGATACGCAGTATTTT
CDR3aa: CSVGTGWTTDTQYF

abundance: NA
j_gene: TRBJ1-1
v_gene: TRBV11-2
len: 15
d_gene: NA
CDR3nt: TGTGCCAGCAGCTTGCGAGGTCAGTGGCACACTGAAGCTTTCTTT
CDR3aa: CASSLRGQWHTEAFF

abundance: NA
j_gene: TRBJ1-1
v_gene: TRBV18
len: 14
d_gene: NA
CDR3nt: TGTGCCAGCTCACGGGGCAGATTGAACACTGAAGCTTTCTTT
CDR3aa: CASSRGRLNTEAFF

abundance: once
j_gene: TRBJ1-3
v_gene: TRBV15
len: 15
d_gene: NA
CDR3nt: TGTGCCACCAGCAGAGATCCCGGCAGGGGAAACACCATATATTTT
CDR3aa: CATSRDPGRGNTIYF

abundance: NA
j_gene: TRBJ2-3
v_gene: TRBV13
len: 16
d_gene: TRBD1
CDR3nt: TGTGCCAGCAGCCCAGAGGGACAGTACATCGCAGATACGCAGTATTTT
CDR3aa: CASSPEGQYIADTQYF

abundance: NA
j_gene: TRBJ1-1
v_gene: TRBV5-1
len: 14
d_gene: NA
CDR3nt: TGCGCCAGCAGCTTGAACAGACCCAACACTGAAGCTTTCTTT
CDR3aa: CASSLNRPNTEAFF

abundance: NA
j_gene: TRBJ2-7
v_gene: TRBV11-2
len: 16
d_gene: TRBD1
CDR3nt: TGTGCCAGCAGCGCCAGACCAGGGGGCATGTCGGGAGAGCAGTACTTC
CDR3aa: CASSARPGGMSGEQYF

abundance: NA
j_gene: TRBJ2-1
v_gene: TRBV15
len: 17
d_gene: TRBD2
CDR3nt: TGTGCCACCAGCAAAGGGACTAGCGGGAGAGGGTCGAATGAGCAGTTCTTC
CDR3aa: CATSKGTSGRGSNEQFF

abundance: NA
j_gene: TRBJ1-1
v_gene: TRBV10-3
len: 13
d_gene: NA
CDR3nt: TGTGCCATCAGTGAATACGGGAACACTGAAGCTTTCTTT
CDR3aa: CAISEYGNTEAFF

abundance: NA
j_gene: TRBJ2-2
v_gene: TRBV5-3
len: 14
d_gene: TRBD1
CDR3nt: TGTGCCAGAAGCAAACAGGGGGCGGGTGGGGAGCTGTTTTTT
CDR3aa: CARSKQGAGGELFF

abundance: NA
j_gene: TRBJ1-1
v_gene: TRBV3-1/TRBV3-2
len: 14
d_gene: TRBD1
CDR3nt: TGTGCCAGCCGCGCCAGGGGGGTAAACACTGAAGCTTTCTTT
CDR3aa: CASRARGVNTEAFF

abundance: NA
j_gene: TRBJ2-1
v_gene: TRBV28
len: 16
d_gene: TRBD1
CDR3nt: TGTGCCAGCTCTCTCCCGGGACAGGATTCCTACAATGAGCAGTTCTTC
CDR3aa: CASSLPGQDSYNEQFF

abundance: NA
j_gene: TRBJ1-1
v_gene: TRBV5-1
len: 19
d_gene: TRBD1
CDR3nt: TGCGCCAGCAGATCATATCCGGGACAGGGGGTTTTCATGAACACTGAAGCTTTCTTT
CDR3aa: CASRSYPGQGVFMNTEAFF

abundance: NA
j_gene: TRBJ1-5
v_gene: TRBV19
len: 15
d_gene: NA
CDR3nt: TGTGCCAGTAGACGGACAGTTTTTAGCAATCAGCCCCAGCATTTT
CDR3aa: CASRRTVFSNQPQHF

abundance: NA
j_gene: TRBJ2-2
v_gene: TRBV5-6
len: 15
d_gene: TRBD2
CDR3nt: TGTGCCAGCAGCATCCTAGCGGGTTCTGCCGGGGAGCTGTTTTTT
CDR3aa: CASSILAGSAGELFF

abundance: once
j_gene: TRBJ2-7
v_gene: TRBV30
len: 12
d_gene: TRBD2
CDR3nt: TGTGCCTGGAGTACGGGGGGCTACGAGCAGTACTTC
CDR3aa: CAWSTGGYEQYF